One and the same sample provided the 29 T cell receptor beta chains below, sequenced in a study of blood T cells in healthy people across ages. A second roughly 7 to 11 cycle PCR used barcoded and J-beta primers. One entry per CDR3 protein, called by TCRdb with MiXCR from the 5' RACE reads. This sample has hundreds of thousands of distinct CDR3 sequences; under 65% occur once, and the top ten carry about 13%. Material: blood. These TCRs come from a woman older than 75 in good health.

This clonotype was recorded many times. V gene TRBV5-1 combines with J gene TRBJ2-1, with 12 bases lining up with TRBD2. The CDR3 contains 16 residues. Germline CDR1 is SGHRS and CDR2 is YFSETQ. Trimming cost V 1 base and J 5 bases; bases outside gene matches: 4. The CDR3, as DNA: TGCGCCAGCAGCTTGTTACTAGCGGGAGGTAACAATGAGCAGTTCTTC. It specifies CASSLLLAGGNNEQFF.

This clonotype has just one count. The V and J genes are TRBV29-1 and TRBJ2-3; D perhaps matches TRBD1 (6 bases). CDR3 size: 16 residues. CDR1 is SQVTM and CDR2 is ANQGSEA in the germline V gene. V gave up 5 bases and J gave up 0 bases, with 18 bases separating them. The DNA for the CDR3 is TGCAGCGTTTCGGGTGCAAGGACAGCAAGCACAGATACGCAGTATTTT. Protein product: CSVSGARTASTDTQYF.

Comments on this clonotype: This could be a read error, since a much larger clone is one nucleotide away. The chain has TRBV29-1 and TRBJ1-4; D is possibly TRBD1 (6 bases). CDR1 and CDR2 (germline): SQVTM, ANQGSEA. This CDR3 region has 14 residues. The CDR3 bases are TGCAGCGTTTTCTCCGGGACATTGGGGGAAAGACTGTTTTTT. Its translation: CSVFSGTLGERLFF.

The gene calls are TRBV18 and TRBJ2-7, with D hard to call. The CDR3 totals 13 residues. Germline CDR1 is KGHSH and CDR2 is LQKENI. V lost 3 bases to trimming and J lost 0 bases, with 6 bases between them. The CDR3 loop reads CASSPTASYEQYF. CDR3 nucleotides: TGTGCCAGCTCACCCACGGCCTCCTACGAGCAGTACTTC.

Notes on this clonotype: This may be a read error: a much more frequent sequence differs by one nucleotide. CDR3 DNA: TGTGCCAGCAGCTTGACAGAGCGATACAATGAGCAGTACTTC. This codes for CASSLTERYNEQYF. The chain couples TRBV7-9 to TRBJ2-1, with TRBD1 as a possible D gene (5 bases). The J call may be mistaken, given a closer DNA end match to TRBJ2-7. The germline V gene has CDR1 SEHNR and CDR2 FQNEAQ (reference sequence). The CDR3 is 14 residues long.

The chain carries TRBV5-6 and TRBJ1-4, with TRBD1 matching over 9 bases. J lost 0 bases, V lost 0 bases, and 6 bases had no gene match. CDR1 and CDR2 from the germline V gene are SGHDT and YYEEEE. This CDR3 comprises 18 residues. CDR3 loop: CASSLDRRDRATNEKLFF. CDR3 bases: TGTGCCAGCAGCTTGGATCGAAGGGACAGGGCAACTAATGAAAAACTGTTTTTT.

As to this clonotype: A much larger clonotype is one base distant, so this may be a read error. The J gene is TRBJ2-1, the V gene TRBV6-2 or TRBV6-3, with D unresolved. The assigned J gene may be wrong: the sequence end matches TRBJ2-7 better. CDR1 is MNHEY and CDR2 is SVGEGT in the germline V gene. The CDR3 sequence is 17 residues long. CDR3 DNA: TGTGCCAGCAGTTATCTCAGGCGGTCCAGGACCTACAATGAGCAGTACTTC. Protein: CASSYLRRSRTYNEQYF.

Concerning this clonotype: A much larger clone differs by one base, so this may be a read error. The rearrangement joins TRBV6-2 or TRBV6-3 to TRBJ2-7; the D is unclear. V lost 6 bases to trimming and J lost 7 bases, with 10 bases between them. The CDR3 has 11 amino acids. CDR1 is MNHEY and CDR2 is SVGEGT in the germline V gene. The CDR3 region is CASSPRMEQYF. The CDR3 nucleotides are TGTGCCAGCAGCCCGAGGATGGAGCAGTACTTC.

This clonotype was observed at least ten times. The CDR3, as DNA: TGTGCCATCACCCGGACAGGGGAGAGCAATGAGCAGTTCTTC. Protein: CAITRTGESNEQFF. The chain combines TRBV10-3 with TRBJ2-1, with 9 nucleotides matching TRBD1. Germline CDR1 reads ENHRY; CDR2 reads SYGVKD. The CDR3 has 14 residues. Trimming at V came to 7 bases and at J to 6 bases, leaving 7 bases not matched to a gene.

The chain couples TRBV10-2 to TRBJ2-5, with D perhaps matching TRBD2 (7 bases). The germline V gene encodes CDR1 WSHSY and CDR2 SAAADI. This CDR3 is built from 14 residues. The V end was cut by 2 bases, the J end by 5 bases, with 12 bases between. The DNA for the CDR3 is TGCGCCAGCAGTGAGCGGGGGGCGACGGAGACCCAGTACTTC. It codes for CASSERGATETQYF.

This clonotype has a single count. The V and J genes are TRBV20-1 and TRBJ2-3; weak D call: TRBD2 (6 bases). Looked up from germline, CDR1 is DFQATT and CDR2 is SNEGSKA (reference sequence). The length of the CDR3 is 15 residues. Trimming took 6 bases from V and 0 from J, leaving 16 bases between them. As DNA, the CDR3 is TGCAGTGCCGGCTTATTTGGGGGGAGCACAGATACGCAGTATTTT. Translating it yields CSAGLFGGSTDTQYF.

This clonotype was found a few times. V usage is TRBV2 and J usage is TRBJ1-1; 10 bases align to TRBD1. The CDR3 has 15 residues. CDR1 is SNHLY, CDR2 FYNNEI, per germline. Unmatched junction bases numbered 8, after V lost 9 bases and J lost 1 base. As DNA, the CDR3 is TGTGCCAGTAAGCCTTGGGACAGGGGGAACACTGAAGCTTTCTTT. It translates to CASKPWDRGNTEAFF.

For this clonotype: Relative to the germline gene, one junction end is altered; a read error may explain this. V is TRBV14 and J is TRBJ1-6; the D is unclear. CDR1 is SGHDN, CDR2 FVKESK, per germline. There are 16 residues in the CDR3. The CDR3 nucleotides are TGTGCCGGCAGCCTTGGTACTGGCTCCTATAATTCACCCCTCCACTTT. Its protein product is CAGSLGTGSYNSPLHF.

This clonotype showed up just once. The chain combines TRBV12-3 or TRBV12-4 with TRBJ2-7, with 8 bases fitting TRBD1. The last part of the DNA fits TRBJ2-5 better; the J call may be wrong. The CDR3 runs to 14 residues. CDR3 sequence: CASSRQGIGETQYF. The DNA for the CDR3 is TGTGCCAGCAGCCGACAGGGGATAGGAGAGACCCAGTACTTC.

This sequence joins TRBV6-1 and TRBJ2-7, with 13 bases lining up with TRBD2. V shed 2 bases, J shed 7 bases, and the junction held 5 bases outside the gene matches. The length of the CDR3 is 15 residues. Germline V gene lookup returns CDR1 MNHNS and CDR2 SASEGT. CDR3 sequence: CASSETSGGANEQYF. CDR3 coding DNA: TGTGCCAGCAGTGAAACTAGCGGGGGGGCAAATGAGCAGTACTTC.

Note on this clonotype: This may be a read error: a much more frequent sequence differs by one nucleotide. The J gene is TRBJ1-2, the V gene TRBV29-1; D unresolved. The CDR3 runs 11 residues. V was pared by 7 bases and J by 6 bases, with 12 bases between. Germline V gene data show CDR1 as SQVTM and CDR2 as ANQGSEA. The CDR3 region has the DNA TGCAGCGCCGCCCAGGACCATGGCTACACCTTC. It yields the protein CSAAQDHGYTF.

CDR3 sequence reads: CASSLEEPSYNEQFF. CDR3 sequence (DNA): TGCGCCAGCAGCTTGGAAGAGCCCTCCTACAATGAGCAGTTCTTC. The chain joins TRBV5-1 to TRBJ2-1; D not certain. The CDR3 is 15 residues long. V was trimmed by 0 bases and J by 0 bases, leaving 7 bases between them. The germline gives CDR1 SGHRS, CDR2 YFSETQ.

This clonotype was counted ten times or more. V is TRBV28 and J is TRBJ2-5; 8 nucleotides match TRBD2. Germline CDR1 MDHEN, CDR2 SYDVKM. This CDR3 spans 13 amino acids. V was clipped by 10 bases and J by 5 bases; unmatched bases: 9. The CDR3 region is CAISGTVKETQYF. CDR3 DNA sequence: TGTGCCATTAGCGGGACTGTGAAGGAGACCCAGTACTTC.

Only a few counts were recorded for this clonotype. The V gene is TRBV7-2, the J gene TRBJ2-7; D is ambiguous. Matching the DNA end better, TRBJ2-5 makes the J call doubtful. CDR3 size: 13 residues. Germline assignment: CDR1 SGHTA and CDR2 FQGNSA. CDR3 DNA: TGTGCCAGCAGCTTTACTGGTCAAGAGACCCAGTACTTC. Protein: CASSFTGQETQYF.

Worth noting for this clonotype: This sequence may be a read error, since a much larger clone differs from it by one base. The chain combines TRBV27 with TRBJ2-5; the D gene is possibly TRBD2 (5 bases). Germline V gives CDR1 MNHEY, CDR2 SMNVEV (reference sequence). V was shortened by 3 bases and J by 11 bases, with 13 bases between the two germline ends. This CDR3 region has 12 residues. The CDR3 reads CASSFLAGEQYF. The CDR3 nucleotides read TGTGCCAGCAGTTTTCTGGCGGGTGAGCAGTACTTC.

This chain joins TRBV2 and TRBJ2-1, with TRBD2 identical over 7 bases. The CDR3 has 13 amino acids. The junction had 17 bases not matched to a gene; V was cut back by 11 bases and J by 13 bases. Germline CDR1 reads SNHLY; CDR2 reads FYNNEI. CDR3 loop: CACQREVGKTQFF. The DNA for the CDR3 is TGTGCCTGCCAACGGGAGGTAGGAAAGACCCAGTTCTTC.

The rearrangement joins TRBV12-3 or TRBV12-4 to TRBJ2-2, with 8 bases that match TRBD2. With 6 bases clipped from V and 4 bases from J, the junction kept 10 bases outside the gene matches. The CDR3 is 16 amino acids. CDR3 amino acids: CASRKKRETGTGELFF. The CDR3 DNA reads TGTGCCAGCAGGAAAAAGCGGGAGACGGGCACCGGGGAGCTGTTTTTT.

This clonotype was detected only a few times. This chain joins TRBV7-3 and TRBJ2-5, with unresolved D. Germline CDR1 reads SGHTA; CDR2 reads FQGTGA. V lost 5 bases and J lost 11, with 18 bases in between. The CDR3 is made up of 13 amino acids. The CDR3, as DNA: TGTGCCAGCAGCACATCCCCTTTCAATGAGCAGTACTTC. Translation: CASSTSPFNEQYF.

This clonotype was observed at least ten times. The CDR3 is CASSQDSGQGVSVLTF. CDR3 DNA: TGTGCCAGCAGCCAAGATAGTGGACAGGGGGTTTCCGTCCTGACTTTC. This chain connects TRBV4-2 to TRBJ2-6; 10 bases are shared with TRBD1. In germline, CDR1 is LGHNA, CDR2 YNFKEQ. The length of the CDR3 is 16 residues. With V trimmed by 0 bases and J by 12 bases, 8 bases remained unmatched.

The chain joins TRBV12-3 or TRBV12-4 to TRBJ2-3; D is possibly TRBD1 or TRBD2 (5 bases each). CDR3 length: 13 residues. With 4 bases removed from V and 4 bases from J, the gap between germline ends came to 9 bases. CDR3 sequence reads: CASSWGNADTQYF. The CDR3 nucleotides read TGTGCCAGCAGTTGGGGGAACGCAGATACGCAGTATTTT.

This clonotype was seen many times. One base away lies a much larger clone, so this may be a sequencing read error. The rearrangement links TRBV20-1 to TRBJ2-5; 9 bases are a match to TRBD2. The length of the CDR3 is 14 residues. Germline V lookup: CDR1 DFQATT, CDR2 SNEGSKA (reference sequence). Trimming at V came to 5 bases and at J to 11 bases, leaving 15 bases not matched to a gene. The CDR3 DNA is TGCAGTGCTGCTACTAGCGGGCGCAACAATGAGCAGTACTTC. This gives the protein CSAATSGRNNEQYF.

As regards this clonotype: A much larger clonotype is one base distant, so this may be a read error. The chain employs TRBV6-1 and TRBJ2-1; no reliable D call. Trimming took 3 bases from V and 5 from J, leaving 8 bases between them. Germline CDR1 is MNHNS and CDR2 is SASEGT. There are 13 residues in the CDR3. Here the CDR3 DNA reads TGTGCCAGCAGTGAGTGGCTACACAATGAGCAGTTCTTC. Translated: CASSEWLHNEQFF.

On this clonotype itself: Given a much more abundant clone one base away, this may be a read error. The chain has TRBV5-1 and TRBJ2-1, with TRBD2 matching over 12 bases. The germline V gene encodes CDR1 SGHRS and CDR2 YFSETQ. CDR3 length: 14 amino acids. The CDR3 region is CASTGLAGINEQHF. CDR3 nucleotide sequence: TGCGCCAGCACTGGACTAGCGGGAATCAACGAGCAGCACTTC. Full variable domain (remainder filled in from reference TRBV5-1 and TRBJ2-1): KAGVTQTPRYLIKTRGQQVTLSCSPISGHRSVSWYQQTPGQGLQFLFEYFSETQRNKGNFPGRFSGRQFSNSRSEMNVSTLELGDSALYLCASTGLAGINEQHFGPGTRLTVL.

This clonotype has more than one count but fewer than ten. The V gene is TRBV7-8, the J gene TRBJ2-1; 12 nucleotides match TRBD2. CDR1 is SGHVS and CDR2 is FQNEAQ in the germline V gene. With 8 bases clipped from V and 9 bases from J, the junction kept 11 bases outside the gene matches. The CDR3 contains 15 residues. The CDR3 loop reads CASFIRLAGEGEQFF. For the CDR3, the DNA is TGTGCCAGCTTCATACGACTAGCGGGAGAGGGTGAGCAGTTCTTC.